The T cell receptor (beta chain) described here comes from a study of control samples from healthy donors and cancer patients. CDR3 length equals 16 residues. CDR1 is GTSNPN and CDR2 is SVGIG in the germline V gene (reference sequence). V was shortened by 3 bases and J by 0 bases, with 14 bases between the two germline ends. Clones were sequenced by immunoSEQ multiplex PCR, and TCRdb holds only the in-frame ones, with some missing. This sample has about 150,000 clones, with roughly 94% found just once. The genes are TRBV30 and TRBJ2-2; D is possibly TRBD1 (7 bases). The receptor was derived from a man between 35 and 55 years old in good health. The sample taken for sequencing was blood. The CDR3 is CAWRPRGDANTGELFF. As DNA, the CDR3 is TGTGCCTGGAGGCCCAGGGGGGACGCGAACACCGGGGAGCTGTTTTTT.